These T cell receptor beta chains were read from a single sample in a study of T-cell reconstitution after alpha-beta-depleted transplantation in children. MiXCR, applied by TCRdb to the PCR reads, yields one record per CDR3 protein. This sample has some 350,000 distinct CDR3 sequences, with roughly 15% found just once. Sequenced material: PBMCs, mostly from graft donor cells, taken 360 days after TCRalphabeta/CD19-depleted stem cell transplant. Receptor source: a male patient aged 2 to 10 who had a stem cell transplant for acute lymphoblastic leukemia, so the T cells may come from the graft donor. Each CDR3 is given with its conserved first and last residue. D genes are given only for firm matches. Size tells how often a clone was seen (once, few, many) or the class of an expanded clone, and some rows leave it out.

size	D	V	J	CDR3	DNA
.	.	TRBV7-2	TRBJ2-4	CASSLAQGPFQNIQYF	TGTGCCAGCAGCTTAGCGCAGGGCCCCTTTCAGAACATTCAGTACTTC
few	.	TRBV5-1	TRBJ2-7	CASSFGQRDEQYF	TGCGCCAGCAGCTTCGGCCAGAGAGACGAGCAGTACTTC
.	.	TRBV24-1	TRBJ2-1	CATSDYTTSSFARNEQFF	TGTGCCACCAGTGACTATACGACTAGTTCGTTTGCACGCAATGAGCAGTTCTTC
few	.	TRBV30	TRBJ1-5	CAWRGLSNQPQHF	TGTGCCTGGAGGGGATTAAGCAATCAGCCCCAGCATTTT
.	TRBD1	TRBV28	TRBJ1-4	CASSSVFQGQGALTNEKLFF	TGTGCCAGCAGCTCAGTCTTTCAGGGACAGGGGGCTTTAACTAATGAAAAACTGTTTTTT
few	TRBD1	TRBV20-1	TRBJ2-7	CSAVRDRGYEQYF	TGCAGTGCTGTCCGGGACAGGGGGTACGAGCAGTACTTC
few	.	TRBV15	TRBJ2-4	CATSSLGLAKNIQYF	TGTGCCACCAGCAGCCTTGGGCTAGCCAAAAACATTCAGTACTTC
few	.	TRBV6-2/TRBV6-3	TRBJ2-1	CASSYPGLDEQFF	TGTGCCAGCAGTTACCCAGGACTGGATGAGCAGTTCTTC
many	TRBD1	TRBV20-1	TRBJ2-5	CSARPTMDRNPGTQYF	TGCAGTGCTAGACCCACAATGGACAGGAACCCAGGGACCCAGTACTTC
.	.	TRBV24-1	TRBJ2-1	CATSDLRYTGLLYNEQFF	TGTGCCACCAGTGATTTGCGGTACACGGGACTCCTCTACAATGAGCAGTTCTTC
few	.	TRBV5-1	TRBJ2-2	CASSLARMTAGAGELFF	TGCGCCAGCAGCTTGGCCCGTATGACAGCAGGCGCCGGGGAGCTGTTTTTT
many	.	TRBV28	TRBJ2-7	CASSLERYEQYF	TGTGCCAGCAGTCTAGAGCGGTACGAGCAGTACTTC
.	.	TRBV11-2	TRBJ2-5	CASTLERTETQYF	TGTGCCAGCACCCTCGAGAGAACGGAGACCCAGTACTTC
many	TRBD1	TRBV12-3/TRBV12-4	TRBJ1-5	CASSPGGGNQPQHF	TGTGCCAGCAGTCCAGGGGGTGGCAATCAGCCCCAGCATTTT
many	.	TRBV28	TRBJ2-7	CASSFAGAYEQYF	TGTGCCAGCAGTTTCGCTGGGGCCTACGAGCAGTACTTC
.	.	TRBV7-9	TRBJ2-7	CASSSYRNEQYF	TGTGCCAGCAGCTCATACAGAAACGAGCAGTACTTC
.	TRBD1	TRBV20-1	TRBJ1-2	CSARREGARNGYTF	TGCAGTGCTAGGAGGGAGGGGGCGCGAAATGGCTACACCTTC
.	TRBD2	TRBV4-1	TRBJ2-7	CASSQEFEREQNEQYF	TGCGCCAGCAGCCAAGAATTTGAGCGGGAGCAAAACGAGCAGTACTTC
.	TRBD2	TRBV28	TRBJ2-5	CASSFPSSGRSGTQYF	TGTGCCAGCAGTTTCCCATCTAGCGGGAGAAGTGGGACCCAGTACTTC
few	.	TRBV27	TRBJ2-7	CASSSIMGRYEQYF	TGTGCCAGCAGTTCGATCATGGGACGTTACGAGCAGTACTTC
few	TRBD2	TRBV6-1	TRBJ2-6	CASSLLAGENGANVLTF	TGTGCCAGCAGCCTACTAGCGGGAGAGAATGGGGCCAACGTCCTGACTTTC
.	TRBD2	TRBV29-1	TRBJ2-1	CSPFSGRGGRNEQFF	TGCAGCCCTTTTAGCGGGAGGGGGGGTCGCAATGAGCAGTTCTTC
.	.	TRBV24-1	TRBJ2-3	CATSPPGGTHTDTQYF	TGTGCCACCAGCCCCCCTGGCGGGACACACACAGATACGCAGTATTTT
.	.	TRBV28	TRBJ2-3	CASSLRTRTQYF	TGTGCCAGCAGTTTAAGGACGCGGACGCAGTATTTT
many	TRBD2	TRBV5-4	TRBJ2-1	CASSLVMGASGINEQFF	TGTGCCAGCAGCTTAGTGATGGGCGCTAGCGGGATCAATGAGCAGTTCTTC
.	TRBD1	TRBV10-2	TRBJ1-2	CATTSGGLNYGYTF	TGCGCCACCACGTCAGGGGGCCTTAACTATGGCTACACCTTC
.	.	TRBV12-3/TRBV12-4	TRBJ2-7	CASSRDTFSYEQYF	TGTGCCAGCAGCCGGGACACTTTCTCCTACGAGCAGTACTTC
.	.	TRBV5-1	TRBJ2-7	CASSLEFAREQYF	TGCGCCAGCAGCTTGGAGTTTGCCCGCGAGCAGTACTTC
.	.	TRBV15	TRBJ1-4	CATSRGGAYRVGLTEKLFF	TGTGCCACCAGCAGAGGGGGGGCCTACAGGGTCGGGTTGACTGAAAAACTGTTTTTT
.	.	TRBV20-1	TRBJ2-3	CSARAFLTDTQYF	TGCAGTGCTAGAGCTTTCTTGACAGATACGCAGTATTTT
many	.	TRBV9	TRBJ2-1	CASSPTGSYNEQFF	TGTGCCAGCAGCCCGACTGGGTCCTACAATGAGCAGTTCTTC
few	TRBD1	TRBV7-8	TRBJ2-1	CASSSGQRGNEQFF	TGTGCCAGCAGCTCGGGACAGCGCGGCAATGAGCAGTTCTTC
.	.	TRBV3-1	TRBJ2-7	CASSQVRRTNSYEQYF	TGTGCCAGCAGCCAAGTTAGGAGGACAAATTCCTACGAGCAGTACTTC
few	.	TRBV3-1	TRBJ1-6	CASSQEYRQEADSPLHF	TGTGCCAGCAGCCAAGAGTACAGACAGGAGGCGGATTCACCCCTCCACTTT
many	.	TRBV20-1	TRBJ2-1	CSARKTLTDTNEQFF	TGCAGTGCTAGAAAGACACTGACAGATACCAATGAGCAGTTCTTC
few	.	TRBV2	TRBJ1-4	CASSESPATNEKLFF	TGTGCCAGCAGTGAATCGCCTGCAACTAATGAAAAACTGTTTTTT
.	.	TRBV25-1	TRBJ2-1	CASSERGFLYNEQFF	TGTGCCAGCAGTGAAAGGGGGTTTCTCTACAATGAGCAGTTCTTC
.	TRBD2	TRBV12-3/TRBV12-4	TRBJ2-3	CASSLWGLRTDTQYF	TGTGCCAGCAGTTTATGGGGACTACGCACAGATACGCAGTATTTT
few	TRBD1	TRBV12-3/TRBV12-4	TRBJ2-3	CASGTGSHYTQYF	TGTGCCAGCGGGACAGGGTCCCATTATACGCAGTATTTT
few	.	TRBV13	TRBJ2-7	CASSLGSYLGEQYF	TGTGCCAGCAGCTTAGGCAGCTACCTAGGGGAGCAGTACTTC
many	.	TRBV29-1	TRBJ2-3	CSVDIGHTDTQYF	TGCAGCGTTGATATTGGCCACACAGATACGCAGTATTTT
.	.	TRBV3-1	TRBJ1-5	CASSPDSAQPQHF	TGTGCCAGCAGCCCGGACAGCGCTCAGCCCCAGCATTTT
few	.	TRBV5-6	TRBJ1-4	CASSIGGTNEKLFF	TGTGCCAGCAGCATAGGGGGGACTAATGAAAAACTGTTTTTT
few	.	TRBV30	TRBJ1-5	CAWSVRGGGFQPQHF	TGTGCCTGGAGTGTACGGGGGGGCGGATTTCAGCCCCAGCATTTT
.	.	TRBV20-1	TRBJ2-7	CSATLGAYEQYF	TGCAGTGCTACCCTGGGCGCCTACGAGCAGTACTTC
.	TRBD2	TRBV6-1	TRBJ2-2	CASSLAGAFVRELFF	TGTGCCAGCAGTCTAGCGGGAGCGTTTGTCAGGGAGCTGTTTTTT
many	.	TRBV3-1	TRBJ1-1	CASSPDRATEAFF	TGTGCCAGCAGTCCAGACAGAGCCACTGAAGCTTTCTTT
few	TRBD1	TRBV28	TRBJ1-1	CASSSPGTGRTEAFF	TGTGCCAGCAGTTCCCCCGGGACAGGGAGGACTGAAGCTTTCTTT
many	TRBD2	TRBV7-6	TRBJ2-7	CASSFGPPTRLAGGPSYEQYF	TGTGCTAGCAGCTTTGGGCCCCCAACCCGACTAGCGGGAGGCCCATCCTACGAGCAGTACTTC
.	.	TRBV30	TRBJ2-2	CAWTERGGELFF	TGTGCCTGGACCGAGCGCGGCGGGGAGCTGTTTTTT